This TCR beta chain was sequenced in a study of T cells in Graves' hyperthyroidism and ophthalmopathy. Study details: Pretreatment peripheral blood was obtained at initial diagnosis. Study-wide points: Clonotypes that were expanded in thyroid above 0.001 mostly appeared in blood too.

Newly diagnosed hyperthyroidism, duration under 2 months, in patients aged 18 to 65. Uncontrolled infection, other autoimmune disease, pregnancy or lactation led to exclusion. J was trimmed by 6 bases and V by 5 bases; bases with no gene match: 6. The length of the CDR3 is 13 residues. Worth noting for this clonotype: Its antigen is currently unknown.

Amplified TCR beta CDR3 regions derived from RNA transcripts. The study used the HTBI primer set for a first-round RT-PCR of the TCR CDR3. Via MiXCR, TCRdb re-called the multiplex PCR reads, giving one row per CDR3 protein. This table has 470,000 or so distinct CDR3 sequences, less than 25% appearing once. The sequenced sample was blood. The receptor's source is a man aged 18 to 29 with Graves' hyperthyroidism. The chain recombines TRBV12-3 or TRBV12-4 with TRBJ1-2; TRBD1 matches 7 bases. The CDR3 reads CASSRTGAHGYTF. For the CDR3, the DNA is TGTGCCAGCAGTCGTACAGGGGCACATGGCTACACCTTC.